This T cell receptor beta chain was recorded in a study of CD8 T cells in ankylosing spondylitis. TCRdb reanalysed the 5' RACE reads using MiXCR and keeps one entry per CDR3 protein. The sample yields more than 250,000 distinct CDR3 sequences, around a tenth seen once. This clonotype was seen at least ten times. Its antigen is unidentified. The germline gives CDR1 SGHAT, CDR2 FQNNGV. V gave up 4 bases and J gave up 1 base, with 19 bases separating them. The CDR3 consists of 18 residues. Points from the study as a whole: According to the report, clones linked to the disease were significantly enriched in matched synovial fluid samples taken from ankylosing spondylitis patients. Earlier work had already found some motif variants in reactive arthritis synovial fluid and blood.

The chain carries TRBV11-2 and TRBJ2-2, with D perhaps TRBD2 (7 bases). This clonotype originated in a female donor with ankylosing spondylitis or in good health (not recorded which). The sample comprised blood, either unsorted or a sorted T cell fraction (not recorded which). CDR3 in amino acids: CASSSQSRGGGNTGELFF. The CDR3 nucleotides read TGTGCCAGCAGCTCCCAGAGTAGGGGGGGTGGGAACACCGGGGAGCTGTTTTTT.